A selection of T cell receptor beta chains follows, all from one sample in a study of technical replicates of blood from a handful of donors. Sequencing was performed with immunoSEQ multiplex PCR; in TCRdb, only in-frame clones are kept and a portion is missing. Among tens of thousands of clones listed, around nine tenths were seen once. The sample consisted of PBMCs. All receptors derive from a human donor in good health. Some clones in this sample may be carry-over from other donors' samples. CDR3s include the opening cysteine and the closing phenylalanine or tryptophan. The D gene is left open where the match is weak. For some rows the clone size is stated as once, few or many, or as a class when expanded; others skip it.

CDR3	DNA	size	V	J	D
CAWSPGGSTEAFF	TGTGCCTGGAGCCCGGGAGGGTCCACTGAAGCTTTCTTT	NA	TRBV30	TRBJ1-1	NA
CSVVLYNEQFF	TGCAGCGTTGTGTTATACAATGAGCAGTTCTTC	NA	TRBV29-1	TRBJ2-1	NA
CASSLGGPGNTEAFF	TGTGCCAGCAGCTTAGGCGGCCCGGGGAACACTGAAGCTTTCTTT	NA	TRBV7-2	TRBJ1-1	NA
CAWERQSNQPQHF	TGTGCCTGGGAACGACAGAGCAATCAGCCCCAGCATTTT	NA	TRBV30	TRBJ1-5	NA
CASSPWGSGNQETQYF	TGTGCCAGCAGCCCATGGGGTAGCGGGAACCAAGAGACCCAGTACTTC	NA	TRBV28	TRBJ2-5	TRBD2
CASSEGALHTEAFF	TGCGCCAGCAGCGAGGGGGCCCTTCACACTGAAGCTTTCTTT	NA	TRBV5-1	TRBJ1-1	TRBD1
CASTSISRGHGYTF	TGTGCCAGTACCTCAATTTCCAGGGGTCATGGCTACACCTTC	NA	TRBV19	TRBJ1-2	NA
CASSDRLGVGETQYF	TGTGCCAGCAGCGACAGACTAGGAGTGGGGGAGACCCAGTACTTC	NA	TRBV4-2	TRBJ2-5	NA
CASSPSGRLSTDTQYF	TGTGCCAGCAGCCCTAGCGGGAGGCTTAGCACAGATACGCAGTATTTT	NA	TRBV7-6	TRBJ2-3	TRBD2
CASSATGDQPQHF	TGTGCCAGCAGTGCAACAGGGGATCAGCCCCAGCATTTT	NA	TRBV2	TRBJ1-5	TRBD1
CASSQDATSYQETQYF	TGCGCCAGCAGCCAAGACGCCACTAGTTACCAAGAGACCCAGTACTTC	NA	TRBV4-1	TRBJ2-5	NA
CASSPGQSYGYTF	TGTGCCAGCAGCCCCGGACAGAGCTATGGCTACACCTTC	few	TRBV6-6	TRBJ1-2	NA
CASGTKLAGGPGEQYF	TGTGCTAGTGGTACAAAACTAGCGGGAGGACCCGGCGAGCAGTACTTC	NA	TRBV12-5	TRBJ2-7	TRBD2